One and the same sample provided the 28 T cell receptor beta chains below, sequenced in a study of T cells after yellow fever vaccination. From the 5' RACE reads, TCRdb called clonotypes with MiXCR, one entry per CDR3 protein. Of approximately 610,000 distinct CDR3 sequences in the sample, about 17% were seen once. The specimen was PBMCs, collected roughly 5 days after the first yellow fever vaccination. Receptors originate from a man between 18 and 29 years old who received the YFV17D yellow fever vaccine.

The V call is TRBV6-1, the J call TRBJ2-5; TRBD1 aligns across 7 bases. Looked up from germline, CDR1 is MNHNS and CDR2 is SASEGT. The CDR3 spans 16 residues. Losses at the gene ends were 5 bases for V and 3 bases for J; bases not matched to a gene: 12. The CDR3 sequence is CASSRIDREYEETQYF. CDR3 in DNA: TGTGCCAGCAGTCGAATTGACAGGGAGTACGAAGAGACCCAGTACTTC.

This clonotype was observed many times. This sequence joins TRBV5-6 and TRBJ2-7, with 8 bases fitting TRBD1. This CDR3 has 15 residues. Germline loops: CDR1 SGHDT, CDR2 YYEEEE. V lost 0 bases and J lost 1; bases outside the gene matches: 3. CDR3 amino acids: CASSLAYRGSYEQYV. In DNA, the CDR3 is TGTGCCAGCAGCTTGGCCTACAGGGGGTCCTACGAGCAGTACGTC.

This clonotype showed up just a few times. The rearrangement uses TRBV6-1 and TRBJ1-5, with 8 bases lining up with TRBD1. The V gene's germline CDR1 is MNHNS and CDR2 SASEGT. The CDR3 has 14 residues. The V segment lost 7 bases and the J segment 3 bases; nucleotides outside the gene matches: 5. The DNA of the CDR3 is TGTGCCAGCAATGGACAGGGATTCAATCAGCCCCAGCATTTT. Its protein product is CASNGQGFNQPQHF.

This clonotype was seen more than once but under ten times. The rearrangement links TRBV6-2 or TRBV6-3 to TRBJ2-2, with 11 positions matching TRBD2. Germline V gene lookup returns CDR1 MNHEY and CDR2 SVGEGT. The CDR3 extends over 17 amino acids. The V segment lost 2 bases and the J segment 4 bases; nucleotides outside the gene matches: 6. The CDR3: CASSYLRTSGFTGELFF. The DNA of the CDR3 is TGTGCCAGCAGTTACCTCCGGACTAGCGGGTTCACCGGGGAGCTGTTTTTT.

This chain uses TRBV15 with TRBJ2-3; no reliable D call. Germline loops: CDR1 LNHNV, CDR2 YYDKDF (reference sequence). CDR3 length: 13 amino acids. Between the trimmed V and J ends, which lost 9 bases and 1 base, there was a span of 11 bases. CDR3 bases: TGTGCCACGTCGGAAGTCCGCACAGATACGCAGTATTTT. Protein sequence: CATSEVRTDTQYF.

This clonotype was counted at least ten times. The chain recombines TRBV27 with TRBJ2-1; D possibly corresponds to TRBD1 (6 bases). Per germline, CDR1 MNHEY and CDR2 SMNVEV (reference sequence). The CDR3 is made up of 11 amino acids. Trimming took 7 bases from V and 9 from J, leaving 10 bases between them. In DNA form, the CDR3 reads TGTGCCAGCAACAACAGGGTTGAGCAGTTCTTC. Translated, it gives CASNNRVEQFF.

This clonotype was counted only a few times. The rearrangement uses TRBV7-2 and TRBJ2-4; TRBD2 is a possible D gene (5 bases). Trimming cost V 5 bases and J 0 bases, with 14 bases left between them. The CDR3 has 16 residues. The germline CDR1 and CDR2 sequences are SGHTA and FQGNSA. The CDR3 sequence: CASSPTRALAKNIQYF. The CDR3 DNA reads TGTGCCAGCAGCCCCACTAGAGCCCTAGCCAAAAACATTCAGTACTTC.

V usage is TRBV6-2 or TRBV6-3 and J usage is TRBJ2-3; tentative D call: TRBD2 (7 bases). CDR1 is MNHEY, CDR2 SVGEGT, per germline. The germline V and J ends were trimmed by 6 bases and 0 bases, with 13 bases remaining between them. This CDR3 has 15 amino acids. In nucleotides, the CDR3 is TGTGCCAGCAGAGACGAGGGGGGGAGCACAGATACGCAGTATTTT. This sequence encodes CASRDEGGSTDTQYF.

The sample holds a few counts of this clonotype. The chain joins TRBV7-9 to TRBJ2-5, with TRBD2 matching over 13 bases. Per germline, CDR1 SEHNR and CDR2 FQNEAQ (reference sequence). The CDR3 spans 16 residues. The junction had 6 bases not matched to a gene; V was cut back by 6 bases and J by 2 bases. CDR3 in amino acids: CASSRPGLAGQETQYF. The CDR3 DNA is TGTGCCAGCAGTCGCCCGGGACTAGCGGGGCAAGAGACCCAGTACTTC.

The chain carries TRBV6-1 and TRBJ1-1; D remains unclear. This CDR3 comprises 13 residues. CDR1 and CDR2 (germline): MNHNS, SASEGT. V dropped 7 bases and J dropped 4 bases, with 13 bases sitting between them. Here the CDR3 DNA reads TGTGCCAGCACGAACCCTTCCCTCACTGAAGCTTTCTTT. This codes for CASTNPSLTEAFF.

In this sample, this clonotype turned up a few times. V gene TRBV28 combines with J gene TRBJ2-3, with a tentative D call TRBD2 (6 bases). Per the germline V gene, CDR1 is MDHEN and CDR2 is SYDVKM. V was clipped by 3 bases and J by 4 bases, with 14 bases between them. This CDR3 contains 15 residues. This CDR3 is CASSLGGAPPDTQYF. In DNA, the CDR3 is TGTGCCAGCAGTTTGGGCGGGGCGCCCCCAGATACGCAGTATTTT.

The chain combines TRBV2 with TRBJ1-5; perhaps TRBD1 as D (5 bases). Germline V lookup: CDR1 SNHLY, CDR2 FYNNEI. The CDR3 is 13 amino acids. The CDR3 reads CASGADSNQPQHF. CDR3 DNA: TGTGCGAGCGGGGCGGATAGCAATCAGCCCCAGCATTTT.

The rearrangement joins TRBV3-1 to TRBJ1-1; 8 bases are a match to TRBD1. After removal of 7 bases from V and 4 bases from J, the junction contained 5 bases not matched to a gene. The CDR3 runs 13 residues. Germline CDR1 and CDR2: LGHDT and YNNKEL (reference sequence). The CDR3 reads CASTPDRATEAFF. CDR3 nucleotides: TGTGCCAGCACCCCGGACAGGGCCACTGAAGCTTTCTTT.

The chain recombines TRBV29-1 with TRBJ2-2; possible D gene TRBD1, 5 bases. Germline-derived CDR1 and CDR2 are SQVTM and ANQGSEA. This CDR3 has 13 amino acids. The V gene lost 4 bases and the J gene lost 1 base, with 7 bases spanning the gap. The CDR3 region is CSVVTGNTGELFF. CDR3 coding DNA: TGCAGCGTTGTCACAGGGAACACCGGGGAGCTGTTTTTT.

This sequence joins TRBV6-5 and TRBJ2-2; D uncertain. With 0 bases removed from V and 4 bases from J, the gap between germline ends came to 9 bases. The CDR3 extends over 15 amino acids. Looked up from germline, CDR1 is MNHEY and CDR2 is SVGAGI. The CDR3 region is CASSYSIQATGELFF. The CDR3 DNA is TGTGCCAGCAGTTACTCGATACAAGCCACCGGGGAGCTGTTTTTT.

V and J are TRBV7-9 and TRBJ1-6, with TRBD1 as a possible D gene (6 bases). This CDR3 is 14 amino acids long. Germline CDR1 SEHNR, CDR2 FQNEAQ (reference sequence). Trimming stripped 2 bases from V and 6 bases from J, with 8 bases between. The CDR3 loop is CASSLTGINSPLHF. The CDR3 bases are TGTGCCAGCAGCTTAACAGGGATTAATTCACCCCTCCACTTT.

Comment on this clonotype: Since a much larger clone is just one base distant, this may be a read error. The chain recombines TRBV4-1 with TRBJ2-3; TRBD1 or TRBD2 may be the D gene (6 bases each). Trimming shortened V by 5 bases and J by 0 bases, and 24 bases separated the two germline ends. Germline V lookup: CDR1 MGHRA, CDR2 YSYEKL. The CDR3 extends over 19 amino acids. CDR3 bases: TGCGCCAGCAGCTTTTCCCCGGGGGCGCCTCTAGGTAGCACAGATACGCAGTATTTT. This sequence encodes CASSFSPGAPLGSTDTQYF.

A note on this clonotype: One end of the junction varies from germline; a read error may be responsible. V and J are TRBV3-1 and TRBJ2-6; the match to TRBD1 covers 7 bases. The CDR3 runs to 18 residues. The germline gives CDR1 LGHDT, CDR2 YNNKEL (reference sequence). CDR3: CACSQTGTVYSGANVLTF. The CDR3, as DNA: TGTGCCTGCAGCCAGACGGGGACAGTTTACTCTGGGGCCAACGTCCTGACTTTC. The complete variable domain, with remaining parts taken from reference TRBV3-1 and TRBJ2-6, reads DTAVSQTPKYLVTQMGNDKSIKCEQNLGHDTMYWYKQDSKKFLKIMFSYNNKELIINETVPNRFSPKSPDKAHLNLHINSLELGDSAVYFCACSQTGTVYSGANVLTFGAGSRLTVL.

In this sample, this clonotype turned up a few times. V and J are TRBV30 and TRBJ2-1; D is possibly TRBD2 (5 bases). CDR1 GTSNPN and CDR2 SVGIG come from the germline V gene (reference sequence). This CDR3 is built from 13 residues. Trimming shortened V by 7 bases and J by 5 bases, and 15 bases separated the two germline ends. DNA of the CDR3: TGTGCCTTTTCGGACGGGATGGACAATGAGCAGTTCTTC. Amino acids: CAFSDGMDNEQFF.

This clonotype has just a few counts. The V gene is TRBV6-6, the J gene TRBJ1-1, with 7 bases lining up with TRBD1. V was clipped by 11 bases and J by 6 bases; unmatched bases: 12. The CDR3 runs 13 residues. Germline V CDR1 and CDR2: MNHNY, SVGAGI (reference sequence). For the CDR3, the DNA is TGTGCCGGCGGACAGGACCTACGAGCTGAAGCTTTCTTT. This codes for CAGGQDLRAEAFF.

This clonotype came up a few times. This chain joins TRBV3-1 and TRBJ1-3, with D perhaps matching TRBD1 (6 bases). From germline, CDR1 is LGHDT and CDR2 YNNKEL (reference sequence). The CDR3 runs 18 residues. The V gene lost 11 bases and the J gene lost 1 base, with 27 bases spanning the gap. CDR3 protein: CAFRSRQGTYSSGNTIYF. The CDR3 nucleotides are TGTGCCTTCAGGTCGAGGCAGGGGACTTATTCTTCTGGAAACACCATATATTTT.

This clonotype has more than one count but fewer than ten. The chain is built from TRBV12-3 or TRBV12-4 and TRBJ2-4; a possible D gene is TRBD2 (7 bases). The ends were cut back, 1 base at V and 8 bases at J, with 12 bases in the middle. This CDR3 spans 14 amino acids. The CDR3: CASSLVGGADIQYF. CDR3 in DNA: TGTGCCAGCAGTTTAGTGGGGGGGGCAGACATTCAGTACTTC.

For this clonotype: The junction shows a germline mismatch at one end, possibly a read error. V gene TRBV4-2 combines with J gene TRBJ1-1; 9 bases line up with TRBD1. This CDR3 has 18 residues. Germline CDR1 and CDR2: LGHNA and YNFKEQ. The DNA of the CDR3 is TGTGCCAGCAGCCAAGGGATGGGACAGGGTCCTCTGTACACGGAAGCTTTCTTT. This translates into CASSQGMGQGPLYTEAFF.

In its sample, this clonotype was seen many times. V and J are TRBV28 and TRBJ1-5; TRBD1 might be the D (6 bases). The germline V and J ends were trimmed by 4 bases and 15 bases, with 13 bases remaining between them. In germline, CDR1 is MDHEN, CDR2 SYDVKM. CDR3 length: 11 amino acids. CDR3 sequence: CASSSGQSPHF. The CDR3 nucleotides are TGTGCCAGCAGTTCAGGACAGTCTCCGCATTTT. Combining the CDR3 with reference TRBV28 and TRBJ1-5 gives the whole variable domain DVKVTQSSRYLVKRTGEKVFLECVQDMDHENMFWYRQDPGLGLRLIYFSYDVKMKEKGDIPEGYSVSREKKERFSLILESASTNQTSMYLCASSSGQSPHFGDGTRLSIL.

The V and J genes are TRBV4-2 and TRBJ2-7; D perhaps matches TRBD1 (6 bases). There are 15 residues in the CDR3. Germline V lookup: CDR1 LGHNA, CDR2 YNFKEQ. The V gene lost 2 bases and the J gene lost 5 bases, with 16 bases spanning the gap. The CDR3 region is CASSQNLGDRNEQYF. The CDR3 DNA follows: TGTGCCAGCAGCCAAAACCTGGGTGACAGGAACGAGCAGTACTTC.

The CDR3 nucleotides read TGCAGTGCGGTGGGGGGTGCAAATTCACCCCTCCACTTT. Residues: CSAVGGANSPLHF. The J gene is TRBJ1-6, the V gene TRBV20-1; D is possibly TRBD1 (5 bases). V was trimmed by 6 bases and J by 7 bases, leaving 13 bases between them. CDR3 length: 13 amino acids. Germline CDR1 reads DFQATT; CDR2 reads SNEGSKA (reference sequence).

The CDR3 loop reads CSCRSSSYNSPLHF. CDR3 coding DNA: TGCAGTTGTCGGTCGAGCTCCTATAATTCACCCCTCCACTTT. The V and J genes are TRBV20-1 and TRBJ1-6, with no clear D. This CDR3 has 14 residues. Trimming stripped 8 bases from V and 0 bases from J, with 11 bases between. The germline V gene has CDR1 DFQATT and CDR2 SNEGSKA (reference sequence).

This chain links TRBV7-9 with TRBJ1-4, with a weak D call TRBD1 (6 bases). Trimming took 5 bases from V and 8 from J, leaving 15 bases between them. CDR3 length: 14 residues. Germline loops: CDR1 SEHNR, CDR2 FQNEAQ (reference sequence). The CDR3 region is CASSPPGAREKLFF. CDR3 bases: TGTGCCAGCAGCCCTCCAGGGGCCCGGGAAAAACTGTTTTTT.